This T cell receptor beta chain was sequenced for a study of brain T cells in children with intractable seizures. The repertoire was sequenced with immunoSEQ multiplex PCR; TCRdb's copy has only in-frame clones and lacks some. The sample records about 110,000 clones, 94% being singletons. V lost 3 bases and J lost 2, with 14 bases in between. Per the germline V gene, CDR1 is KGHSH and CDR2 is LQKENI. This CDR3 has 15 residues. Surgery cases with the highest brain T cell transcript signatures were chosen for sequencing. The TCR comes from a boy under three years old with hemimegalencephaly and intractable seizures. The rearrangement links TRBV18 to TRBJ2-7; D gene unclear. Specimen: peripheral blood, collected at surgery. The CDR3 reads CASSPLERAAYEQYF. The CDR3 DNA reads TGTGCCAGCTCACCCCTGGAAAGGGCGGCCTACGAGCAGTACTTC. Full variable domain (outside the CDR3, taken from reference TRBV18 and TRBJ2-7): NAGVMQNPRHLVRRRGQEARLRCSPMKGHSHVYWYRQLPEEGLKFMVYLQKENIIDESGMPKERFSAEFPKEGPSILRIQQVVRGDSAAYFCASSPLERAAYEQYFGPGTRLTVT.